The entry that follows covers one T cell receptor (beta chain) sequence. Antigen specificity is unknown. This record comes from a study of PD-1 blockade in classical Hodgkin lymphoma. Points from the study as a whole: Whoever responded completely had baseline diversity much like that seen in newly diagnosed patients. Researchers reported that CD4+ TCR diversity, though not CD8+, rose significantly by C4D1.

TCRdb's table, derived via immunoSEQ multiplex PCR, lists solely in-frame clones and lacks some. The sample consists of around 20,000 clones, more than 80% of them appearing once. The germline CDR1 and CDR2 sequences are SGHDT and YYEEEE. This CDR3 is built from 13 residues. The V end was cut by 4 bases, the J end by 6 bases, with 11 bases between. All patients experienced relapse after autologous stem cell transplantation, and brentuximab vedotin exposure was variable. The sequence came from a human donor with classical Hodgkin lymphoma. Sequences were derived from peripheral blood mononuclear cells (PBMCs), sampled before the second cycle of nivolumab. J is TRBJ2-1 and V is TRBV5-6, with D uncertain. This CDR3 reads CASSTTARNEQFF. The DNA of the CDR3 is TGTGCCAGCAGCACTACGGCGCGCAATGAGCAGTTCTTC.